Listed below are T cell receptor beta chains from one sample, sequenced in a study of beta chain features in type 1 diabetes. The protocol was immunoSEQ multiplex PCR, while the TCRdb copy is restricted to in-frame clones and leaves out a portion. The sample carries fewer than 350,000 clones, roughly a fifth recorded once. The material sequenced was naive CD4+ T cells from blood. These receptors all stem from a woman aged 18-29 years in good health. CDR3s include the opening cysteine and the closing phenylalanine or tryptophan. A D gene is named only where the DNA matches it firmly. Expanded clones are given a class, and other clones once, few, many or no size at all.

CDR3 DNA | CDR3 protein | V gene | clone size | D gene | J gene
TGCAGCGTTGATTTAACAGGGGGATACACCTTC | CSVDLTGGYTF | TRBV29-1 | - | TRBD1 | TRBJ1-2
TGTGCCAGCAGCGTAGTGGGGGGAAACATTCAGTACTTC | CASSVVGGNIQYF | TRBV9 | few | - | TRBJ2-4
TGTGCCATCAACCCGACAGGGAACTATGGCTACACCTTC | CAINPTGNYGYTF | TRBV10-3 | few | TRBD1 | TRBJ1-2
TGTGCCTGGACTAACTCCTACGAGCAGTACTTC | CAWTNSYEQYF | TRBV30 | - | - | TRBJ2-7
TGCAGCGTTTCGGGACAGATGAACACCGGGGAGCTGTTTTTT | CSVSGQMNTGELFF | TRBV29-1 | few | TRBD1 | TRBJ2-2
TGCAGCGTTGACAATCTAGCGTCAAGGACCTACAATGAGCAGTTCTTC | CSVDNLASRTYNEQFF | TRBV29-1 | few | - | TRBJ2-1
TGTGCCAGCAGTTACGGCGGGAGGAGTAACACCGGGGAGCTGTTTTTT | CASSYGGRSNTGELFF | TRBV6-5 | - | TRBD2 | TRBJ2-2
TGTGCCAGCAGTGTTGAGAGCTCCTACGAGCAGTACTTC | CASSVESSYEQYF | TRBV2 | few | - | TRBJ2-7
TGTGCCAGCAGCCCGGGACAGGGGATCATCTATGGCTACACCTTC | CASSPGQGIIYGYTF | TRBV5-8 | few | TRBD1 | TRBJ1-2
TGTGCCAGCAGCCTGGGGGCGGCTTCTGACGAGCAGTACTTC | CASSLGAASDEQYF | TRBV7-2 | - | - | TRBJ2-7
TGCGCCAGCAGCCGAGACTCAACTGACGAGACCCAGTACTTC | CASSRDSTDETQYF | TRBV5-1 | few | - | TRBJ2-5
TGTGCCAGCAGGGCAGTGAATTCACCCCTCCACTTT | CASRAVNSPLHF | TRBV2 | - | - | TRBJ1-6
TGTGCCAGCAGCTTAGTATCTAGCGGGGTCACCGGGGAGCTGTTTTTT | CASSLVSSGVTGELFF | TRBV7-2 | few | TRBD2 | TRBJ2-2
TGTGCCTTCCCCCCCCCTATGGCTAGCGGGAGGAATGAGCAGTTCTTC | CAFPPPMASGRNEQFF | TRBV30 | few | TRBD2 | TRBJ2-1
TGTGCCAGCAGGAAACCGGGACAGGGCTACGAGCAGTACTTC | CASRKPGQGYEQYF | TRBV11-2 | - | TRBD1 | TRBJ2-7
TGTGCCAGCAGGGCGGGACAGTCGTCCTTCTACGAGCAGTACTTC | CASRAGQSSFYEQYF | TRBV2 | - | - | TRBJ2-7
TGTGCCAGCAGCTTTGCGGGGCTAGCCAGCAATGAGCAGTTCTTC | CASSFAGLASNEQFF | TRBV7-9 | - | - | TRBJ2-1
TGTGCCAGCTCACCACCGGCGGCTTCAGGGGGGTATGGCTACACCTTC | CASSPPAASGGYGYTF | TRBV18 | - | TRBD1 | TRBJ1-2
TGTGCCTGGAGATCGGGGGGTTCGGACTACGAGCAGTACTTC | CAWRSGGSDYEQYF | TRBV30 | - | TRBD2 | TRBJ2-7
TGTGCCAGCAGCCAAGATTACAGGGCTGAAGCTTTCTTT | CASSQDYRAEAFF | TRBV4-2 | few | - | TRBJ1-1
TGTGCCAGCAGCGTAGGAGCGGGGGGCACAGATACGCAGTATTTT | CASSVGAGGTDTQYF | TRBV9 | few | TRBD2 | TRBJ2-3
TGTGCCAGCAGCGGTTCCCTAGCCTTGAACGAGCAGTACTTC | CASSGSLALNEQYF | TRBV11-2 | - | - | TRBJ2-7
TGTGCCATCTCCTCAGAAGTCACTGAAGCTTTCTTT | CAISSEVTEAFF | TRBV10-3 | - | - | TRBJ1-1
TGTGCCAGCAGGGAGGGGAACGCTGGAAACACCATATATTTT | CASREGNAGNTIYF | TRBV2 | - | - | TRBJ1-3
TGCGCCAGCAGCTCGACAGGGAACACTGAAGCTTTCTTT | CASSSTGNTEAFF | TRBV5-1 | few | - | TRBJ1-1
TGTGCCAGCAGGGCCTTTTATGGCTACACCTTC | CASRAFYGYTF | TRBV28 | - | - | TRBJ1-2
TGTGCCAGCAGGGGGACAGGGGGAGACTACGAGCAGTACTTC | CASRGTGGDYEQYF | TRBV2 | few | TRBD1 | TRBJ2-7
TGTGCCAGCAAAGAGGGGGACTACGAGCAGTACTTC | CASKEGDYEQYF | TRBV6-6 | - | - | TRBJ2-7
TGTGCCTGGGCTAGACAGGGGGCACAGCCCCAGCATTTT | CAWARQGAQPQHF | TRBV30 | few | TRBD1 | TRBJ1-5
TGTGCCAGCTCATCGGGACAGGTACTCTCCTACGAGCAGTACTTC | CASSSGQVLSYEQYF | TRBV18 | - | TRBD1 | TRBJ2-7
TGCGCCAGCAGCTTGGAGCGGGAGTCCGAGCAGTACTTC | CASSLERESEQYF | TRBV5-1 | - | TRBD2 | TRBJ2-7
TGTGCCAGCAGCGCCTCCGGGACAGGGCCCACCTACGAGCAGTACTTC | CASSASGTGPTYEQYF | TRBV9 | few | TRBD1 | TRBJ2-7
TGTGCCAGCAGCCAAGGAGGGGCAGGGGAGCGGGAAAAACTGTTTTTT | CASSQGGAGEREKLFF | TRBV14 | few | - | TRBJ1-4
TGTGCCAGCACCGCGCCGGGACTACCGAAGCAGTACTTC | CASTAPGLPKQYF | TRBV7-8 | few | TRBD2 | TRBJ2-7
TGTGCCAGCTCCGTCTCCGCAACTAATGAAAAACTGTTTTTT | CASSVSATNEKLFF | TRBV18 | - | - | TRBJ1-4
TGCAGCGTGTGCCCGACGCGCGGGAACACCGGGGAGCTGTTTTTT | CSVCPTRGNTGELFF | TRBV29-1 | few | - | TRBJ2-2
TGCGCCAGCAGCCGAGGCGTTTCTCTGACCAATGAGCAGTTCTTC | CASSRGVSLTNEQFF | TRBV5-1 | - | - | TRBJ2-1
TGTGCCAGCAGCTTCTTGAGCGGGAGACCGATATTGCTCTTC | CASSFLSGRPILLF | TRBV7-2 | - | TRBD2 | TRBJ2-1
TGTGCCAGCAGCAGGGGGACTAGCGGGAGTCCAGAGACCCAGTACTTC | CASSRGTSGSPETQYF | TRBV25-1 | - | TRBD2 | TRBJ2-5
TGCGCCAGCAGCCAAGATCCCTCCGACAGGGCGGGCTACACCTTC | CASSQDPSDRAGYTF | TRBV4-1 | few | TRBD1 | TRBJ1-2
TGTGCCAGCAGCCTCCTAGCGGGAGGTTCCCACAATGAGCAGTTCTTC | CASSLLAGGSHNEQFF | TRBV11-2 | - | TRBD2 | TRBJ2-1